This T cell receptor beta chain was retrieved from a study of shared clonotypes between healthy human individuals. Findings and limits, study-wide: Clonotypes not shared had lower generation probabilities than those common to all four donors.

Comments on this clone: The antigen is unknown.

Trimming removed 6 bases from V and 1 base from J, with 12 bases in between. CDR3 length: 14 amino acids. The germline V gene has CDR1 MGHDK and CDR2 SYGVNS. At the deep level, the assay was run. Repertoires were generated with immunoSEQ multiplex PCR, while TCRdb's copy carries only in-frame clones and drops some. This table has approximately 400,000 clones, roughly 96% appearing once. The sample taken for sequencing was memory CD8+ T cells sorted from blood. Regarding subset: CD45RO+ cells pooled with CCR7-negative TemRA cells. This TCR was recovered from a man under 40 in good health. The chain is built from TRBV25-1 and TRBJ2-5, with TRBD2 as a possible D gene (6 bases). The CDR3 nucleotides read TGTGCCAGCAGCACATCGGGACTCCAAGAGACCCAGTACTTC. Translation: CASSTSGLQETQYF. The full variable domain, rest sourced from reference TRBV25-1 and TRBJ2-5, is EADIYQTPRYLVIGTGKKITLECSQTMGHDKMYWYQQDPGMELHLIHYSYGVNSTEKGDLSSESTVSRIRTEHFPLTLESARPSHTSQYLCASSTSGLQETQYFGPGTRLLVL.